This T cell receptor (beta chain) derives from a study of blood T cell repertoires in COVID-19. TCRdb's table, derived via immunoSEQ multiplex PCR, lists solely in-frame clones and lacks some. The profile covers about 240,000 clones, with about 87% appearing a single time and 5.5% to 9% taken by the ten largest. Germline lookup yields CDR1 LGHNA and CDR2 YNFKEQ. The CDR3 loop spans 14 amino acids. Trimming stripped 0 bases from V and 10 bases from J, with 13 bases between. The chain combines TRBV4-2 with TRBJ2-1; tentative D call: TRBD2 (5 bases). Sequencing was performed on peripheral blood. The receptor was derived from a woman between 65 and 79 years old with active or convalescent COVID-19. CDR3 in amino acids: CASSQEDSTAEQFF. Written as DNA, the CDR3 is TGTGCCAGCAGCCAAGAGGACTCGACGGCCGAGCAGTTCTTC.